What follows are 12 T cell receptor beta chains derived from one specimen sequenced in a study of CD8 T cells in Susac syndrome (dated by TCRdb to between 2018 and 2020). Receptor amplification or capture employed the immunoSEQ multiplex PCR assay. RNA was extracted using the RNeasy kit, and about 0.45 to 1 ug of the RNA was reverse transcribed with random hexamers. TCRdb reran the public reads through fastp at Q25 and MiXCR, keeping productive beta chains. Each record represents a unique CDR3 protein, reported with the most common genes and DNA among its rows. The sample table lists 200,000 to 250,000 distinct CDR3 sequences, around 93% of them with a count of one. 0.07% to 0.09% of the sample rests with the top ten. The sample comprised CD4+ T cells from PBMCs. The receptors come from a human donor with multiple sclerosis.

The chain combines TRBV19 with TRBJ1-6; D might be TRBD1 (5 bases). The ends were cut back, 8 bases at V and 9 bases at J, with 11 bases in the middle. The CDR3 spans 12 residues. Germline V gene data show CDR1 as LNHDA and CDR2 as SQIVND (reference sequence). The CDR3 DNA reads TGTGCCAGTTGCCAGGGAGGTTCACCCCTCCACTTT. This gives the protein CASCQGGSPLHF.

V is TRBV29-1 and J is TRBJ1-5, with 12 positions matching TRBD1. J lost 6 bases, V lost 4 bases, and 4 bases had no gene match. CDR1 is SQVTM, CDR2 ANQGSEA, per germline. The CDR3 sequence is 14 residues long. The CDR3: CSVGGQGAGQPQHF. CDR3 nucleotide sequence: TGCAGCGTTGGGGGACAGGGGGCAGGTCAGCCCCAGCATTTT.

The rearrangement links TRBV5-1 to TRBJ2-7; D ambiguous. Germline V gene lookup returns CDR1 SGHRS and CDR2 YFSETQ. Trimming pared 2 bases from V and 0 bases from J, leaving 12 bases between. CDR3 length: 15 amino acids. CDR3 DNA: TGCGCCAGCAGCTTAAATGGACGGAGCTCCTACGAGCAGTACTTC. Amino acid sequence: CASSLNGRSSYEQYF. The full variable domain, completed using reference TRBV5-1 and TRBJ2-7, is KAGVTQTPRYLIKTRGQQVTLSCSPISGHRSVSWYQQTPGQGLQFLFEYFSETQRNKGNFPGRFSGRQFSNSRSEMNVSTLELGDSALYLCASSLNGRSSYEQYFGPGTRLTVT.

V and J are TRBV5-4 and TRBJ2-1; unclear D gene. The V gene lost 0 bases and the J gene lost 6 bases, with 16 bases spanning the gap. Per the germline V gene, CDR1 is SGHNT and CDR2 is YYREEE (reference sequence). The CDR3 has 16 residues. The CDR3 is CASSLANGRVTNEQFF. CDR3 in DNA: TGTGCCAGCAGCTTGGCAAACGGACGAGTCACCAATGAGCAGTTCTTC.

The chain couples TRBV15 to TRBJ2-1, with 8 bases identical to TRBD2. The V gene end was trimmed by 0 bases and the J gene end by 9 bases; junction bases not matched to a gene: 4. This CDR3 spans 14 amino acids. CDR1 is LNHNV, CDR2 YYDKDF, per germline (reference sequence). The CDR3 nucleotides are TGTGCCACCAGCAGAGATATTCGGGGGGGTGAGCAGTTCTTC. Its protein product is CATSRDIRGGEQFF.

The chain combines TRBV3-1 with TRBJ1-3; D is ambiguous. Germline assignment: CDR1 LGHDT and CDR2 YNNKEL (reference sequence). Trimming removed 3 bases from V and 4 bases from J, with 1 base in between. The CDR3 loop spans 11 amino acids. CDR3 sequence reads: CASSQGNTIYF. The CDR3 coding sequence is TGTGCCAGCAGCCAGGGAAACACCATATATTTT.

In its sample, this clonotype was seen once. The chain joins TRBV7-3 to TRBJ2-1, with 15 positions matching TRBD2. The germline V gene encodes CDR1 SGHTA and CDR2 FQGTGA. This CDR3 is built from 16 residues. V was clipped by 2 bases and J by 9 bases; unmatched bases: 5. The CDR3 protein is CASSLDRGLAGGEQFF. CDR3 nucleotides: TGTGCCAGCAGCTTAGACAGGGGACTAGCGGGAGGTGAGCAGTTCTTC.

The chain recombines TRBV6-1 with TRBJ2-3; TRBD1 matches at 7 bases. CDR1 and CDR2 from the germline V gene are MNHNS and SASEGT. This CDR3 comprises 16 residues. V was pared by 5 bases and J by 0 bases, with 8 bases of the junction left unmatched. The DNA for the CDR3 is TGTGCCAGCAGTAGGACAGGCCGATCTAGCACAGATACGCAGTATTTT. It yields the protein CASSRTGRSSTDTQYF.

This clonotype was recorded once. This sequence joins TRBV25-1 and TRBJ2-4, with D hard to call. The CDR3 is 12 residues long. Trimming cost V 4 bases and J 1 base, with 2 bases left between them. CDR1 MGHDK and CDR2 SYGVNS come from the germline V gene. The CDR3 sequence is CASSAAKNIQYF. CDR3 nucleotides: TGTGCCAGCAGTGCGGCCAAAAACATTCAGTACTTC.

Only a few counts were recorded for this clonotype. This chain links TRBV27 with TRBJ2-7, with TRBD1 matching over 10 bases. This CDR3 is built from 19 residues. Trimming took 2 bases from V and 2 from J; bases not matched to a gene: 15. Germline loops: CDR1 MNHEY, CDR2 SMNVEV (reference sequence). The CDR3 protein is CASSLRGTGDLLSTYEQYF. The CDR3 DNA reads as TGTGCCAGCAGTTTAAGGGGGACAGGGGATCTCCTCTCAACCTACGAGCAGTACTTC.

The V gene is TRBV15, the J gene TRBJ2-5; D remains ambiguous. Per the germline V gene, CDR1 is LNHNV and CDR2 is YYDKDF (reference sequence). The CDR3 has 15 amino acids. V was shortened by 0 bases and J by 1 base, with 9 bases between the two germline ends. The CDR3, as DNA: TGTGCCACCAGCAGAGATCCGGGCAGCCAAGAGACCCAGTACTTC. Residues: CATSRDPGSQETQYF.

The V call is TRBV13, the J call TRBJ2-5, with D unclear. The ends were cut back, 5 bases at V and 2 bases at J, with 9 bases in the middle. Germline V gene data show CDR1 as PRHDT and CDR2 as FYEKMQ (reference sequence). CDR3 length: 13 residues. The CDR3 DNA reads TGTGCCAGCAGCCAGGCCGTGCAAGAGACCCAGTACTTC. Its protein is CASSQAVQETQYF.